Listed below are T cell receptor beta chains from one sample, sequenced in a study of cytomegalovirus exposure and HLA in healthy donors. Profiled with immunoSEQ multiplex PCR; TCRdb holds only in-frame clones, not every one. The sample includes some 90,000 clones, around 81% seen only once; the top ten take 4.2%. The sample was PBMCs. The receptors originated from a woman aged 70-85 years in good health and CMV-seropositive. CDR3s include the opening cysteine and the closing phenylalanine or tryptophan. A D gene is named only where the DNA matches it firmly. For some rows the clone size is stated as once, few or many, or as a class when expanded; others skip it.

TRBV7-2	TRBD1	NA	TRBJ2-5	CASSSQPGQGRETQYF	TGTGCCAGCAGCTCCCAACCAGGACAGGGGAGGGAGACCCAGTACTTC
TRBV2	TRBD1	NA	TRBJ2-7	CASTGQGPSYEQYF	TGTGCCAGCACCGGACAGGGACCCTCCTACGAGCAGTACTTC
TRBV30	NA	NA	TRBJ1-6	CAWYSGAGSPLHF	TGTGCCTGGTATTCAGGGGCGGGTTCACCCCTCCACTTT
TRBV9	TRBD2	NA	TRBJ2-3	CASSVAASGKLDTQYF	TGTGCCAGCAGCGTAGCGGCTAGCGGTAAACTAGATACGCAGTATTTT
TRBV19	NA	NA	TRBJ1-2	CASSIEGLANYGYTF	TGTGCCAGTAGTATAGAGGGACTAGCTAACTATGGCTACACCTTC
TRBV12-5	TRBD1	NA	TRBJ1-5	CASGLVLKDRALHPQPQHF	TGTGCTAGTGGTTTGGTACTCAAGGACAGGGCGCTTCACCCTCAGCCCCAGCATTTT
TRBV30	TRBD1	NA	TRBJ1-2	CAWSVGQGGYGYTF	TGTGCCTGGAGTGTAGGGCAGGGGGGCTACGGCTACACCTTC
TRBV7-2	TRBD2	NA	TRBJ2-1	CASSLASGRAGEQFF	TGTGCCAGCAGCTTAGCGAGCGGGAGGGCCGGTGAGCAGTTCTTC
TRBV19	TRBD1	NA	TRBJ2-2	CASKRTGENTGELFF	TGTGCCAGTAAAAGGACAGGGGAGAACACCGGGGAGCTGTTTTTT
TRBV9	NA	NA	TRBJ2-5	CASSARRQPQETQYF	TGTGCCAGCAGCGCCCGCAGACAGCCGCAAGAGACCCAGTACTTC
TRBV4-1	NA	NA	TRBJ2-3	CASSLSGSTDTQYF	TGCGCCAGCAGCTTAAGCGGCAGCACAGATACGCAGTATTTT
TRBV7-3	TRBD1	NA	TRBJ2-4	CASSWKTGVLAKNIQYF	TGTGCCAGCAGCTGGAAAACAGGGGTCTTAGCCAAAAACATTCAGTACTTC
TRBV28	TRBD1	NA	TRBJ1-5	CASTVSGTGKSNQPQHF	TGTGCCAGCACCGTATCTGGGACAGGGAAAAGCAATCAGCCCCAGCATTTT
TRBV5-1	TRBD1	few	TRBJ2-1	CASSLGGQINEQFF	TGCGCCAGCAGCTTGGGGGGACAGATAAATGAGCAGTTCTTC
TRBV2	TRBD2	NA	TRBJ2-1	CASSEGLAGGHEQFF	TGTGCCAGCAGTGAGGGACTAGCGGGAGGCCATGAGCAGTTCTTC
TRBV7-8	NA	NA	TRBJ2-4	CASSVQDIAKNIQYF	TGTGCCAGCAGCGTGCAGGATATAGCCAAAAACATTCAGTACTTC
TRBV10-3	NA	NA	TRBJ1-2	CAISPSGQSGYTF	TGTGCCATCAGTCCTTCGGGACAATCCGGCTACACCTTC
TRBV6-6	NA	NA	TRBJ1-1	CASSVGGDDTEAFF	TGTGCCAGCAGTGTAGGCGGCGATGACACTGAAGCTTTCTTT
TRBV11-2	NA	NA	TRBJ2-5	CASSSRRGGETQYF	TGTGCCAGCAGCTCCAGAAGGGGTGGGGAGACCCAGTACTTC
TRBV7-2	NA	once	TRBJ2-7	CASSFPGNTYEQYF	TGTGCCAGCAGCTTCCCGGGAAACACCTACGAGCAGTACTTC
TRBV7-9	NA	NA	TRBJ1-6	CATGVQSNSPLHF	TGTGCCACAGGGGTTCAGAGTAATTCACCCCTCCACTTT
TRBV28	NA	NA	TRBJ1-6	CASSFSPSPLHF	TGTGCCAGCAGTTTCTCTCCTTCACCCCTCCACTTT
TRBV4-1	TRBD1	NA	TRBJ1-3	CASSQGQGFTGNTIYF	TGCGCCAGCAGCCAGGGACAGGGCTTTACTGGAAACACCATATATTTT
TRBV7-9	NA	few	TRBJ1-1	CASSSRGTEAFF	TGTGCCAGCAGCTCTCGGGGCACTGAAGCTTTCTTT
TRBV28	NA	NA	TRBJ1-6	CANSSAGYDSPLHF	TGTGCCAACAGTTCCGCAGGGTACGATTCACCCCTCCACTTT
TRBV11-3	NA	NA	TRBJ2-3	CASSLARDTDTQYF	TGTGCCAGCAGCTTAGCCAGGGACACAGATACGCAGTATTTT
TRBV27	NA	NA	TRBJ2-7	CASSKGLEQYF	TGTGCCAGCAGCAAGGGACTCGAGCAGTACTTC
TRBV7-2	TRBD2	few	TRBJ2-1	CASSLGTSAYNEQFF	TGTGCCAGCAGCCTAGGGACTAGCGCTTACAATGAGCAGTTCTTC
TRBV7-2	TRBD2	NA	TRBJ2-3	CASSLSAGTLAGGGDTQYF	TGTGCCAGCAGCTTATCTGCGGGGACCCTAGCGGGAGGAGGAGATACGCAGTATTTT
TRBV14	NA	NA	TRBJ1-6	CASSRGTSVSPLHF	TGTGCCAGCAGCCGCGGGACGTCAGTTTCACCCCTCCACTTT
TRBV5-1	TRBD1	once	TRBJ2-4	CASSLQGASKNIQYF	TGCGCCAGCAGCTTACAGGGGGCTTCCAAAAACATTCAGTACTTC
TRBV27	NA	NA	TRBJ2-7	CASSLVGGPTYEQYF	TGTGCCAGCAGTTTAGTAGGAGGGCCCACCTACGAGCAGTACTTC
TRBV15	TRBD1	NA	TRBJ2-7	CATSPQGDRGAYEQYF	TGTGCCACCAGCCCCCAGGGGGACAGGGGTGCCTACGAGCAGTACTTC
TRBV23-1	NA	NA	TRBJ2-7	CASNRQGFYEQYF	TGCGCCAGCAACCGTCAGGGGTTCTACGAGCAGTACTTC
TRBV29-1	NA	NA	TRBJ1-1	CSVGHGGRSSTEAFF	TGCAGCGTTGGTCATGGGGGCCGTAGTAGCACTGAAGCTTTCTTT
TRBV11-3	NA	once	TRBJ1-1	CASSLDGGHTEAFF	TGTGCCAGCAGCTTAGATGGGGGCCACACTGAAGCTTTCTTT
TRBV18	NA	NA	TRBJ2-5	CASSFELKETQYF	TGTGCCAGCTCATTTGAACTAAAAGAGACCCAGTACTTC